This T cell receptor beta chain was recorded in a study of regulatory T cells in long-lasting Graves disease. Time point described: persistent/refractory GD, antithyroid drugs over 5 years with positive TRAb. There was RNA extracted from PBMCs, and the TCR library was made from it. About this clonotype itself: A read error likely explains this, since a far larger clone differs by one base.

Arm-PCR with iRepertoire HTBI primers amplified the CDR3 regions for these TCR beta libraries. TCRdb independently ran MiXCR on the multiplex PCR reads; one entry per CDR3 protein. The sample holds hundreds of thousands of distinct CDR3 sequences, less than 25% seen once. This CDR3 has 15 residues. With 1 base removed from V and 6 bases from J, the gap between germline ends came to 12 bases. The germline CDR1 and CDR2 sequences are SGHNT and YENEEA. The chain combines TRBV11-3 with TRBJ2-2; D is unclear. The TCR sequence derives from a female donor with Graves disease. Sequenced material: peripheral blood mononuclear cells (PBMCs), taken when the disease was refractory, from a patient treated with antithyroid drugs. The chain's CDR3 is CASSLGGANAGELFF. CDR3 in DNA: TGTGCCAGCAGCTTAGGTGGTGCCAACGCCGGGGAGCTGTTTTTT.